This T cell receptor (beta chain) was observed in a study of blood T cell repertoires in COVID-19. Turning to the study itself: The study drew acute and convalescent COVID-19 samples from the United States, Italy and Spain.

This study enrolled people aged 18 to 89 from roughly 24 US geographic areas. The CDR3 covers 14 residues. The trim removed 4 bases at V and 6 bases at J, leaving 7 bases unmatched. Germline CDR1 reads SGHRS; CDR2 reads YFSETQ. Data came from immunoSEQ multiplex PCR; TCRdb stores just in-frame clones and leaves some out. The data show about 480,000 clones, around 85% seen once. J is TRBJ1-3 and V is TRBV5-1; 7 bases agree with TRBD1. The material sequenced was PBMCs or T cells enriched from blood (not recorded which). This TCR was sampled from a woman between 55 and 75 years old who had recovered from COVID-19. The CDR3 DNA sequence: TGCGCCAGCAGCGACCGACAGGGCGCAAACACCATATATTTT. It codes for CASSDRQGANTIYF. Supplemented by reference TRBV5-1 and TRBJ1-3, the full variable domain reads KAGVTQTPRYLIKTRGQQVTLSCSPISGHRSVSWYQQTPGQGLQFLFEYFSETQRNKGNFPGRFSGRQFSNSRSEMNVSTLELGDSALYLCASSDRQGANTIYFGEGSWLTVV.